This TCR beta chain is drawn from a study of blood T cell repertoires in COVID-19. At the level of the study: From T cells, B-cell-depleted T cells, or PBMCs came the material, which was cDNA or gDNA.

Participants were aged about 18 to 95 years, lived in roughly 23 US areas, and enrolled virtually. Participant-reported clinical history was the basis for cohort assignment. For recovered donors of Cohort 3, there were two negative PCRs, clearance, or symptom resolution. The assay was immunoSEQ multiplex PCR, and TCRdb's table has in-frame clones only and misses some. The table lists about 240,000 clones, 75% to 90% of them singletons. Trimming pared 8 bases from V and 0 bases from J, leaving 13 bases between. The germline CDR1 and CDR2 sequences are MNHEY and SVGAGI. The CDR3 consists of 14 residues.

The sequence came from a woman aged 30 to 39 who had recovered from COVID-19. The sequencing input was PBMCs or T cells enriched from blood (not recorded which). The chain recombines TRBV6-5 with TRBJ1-1, with D unresolved. The CDR3 is CASRLREMNTEAFF. The DNA of the CDR3 is TGTGCCAGCCGACTGAGGGAAATGAACACTGAAGCTTTCTTT.